This entry lists 13 T cell receptor beta chains sequenced from one sample in a study of cytomegalovirus exposure and HLA in healthy donors. PCR was performed using 60 Vbeta and 13 Jbeta primers. Assay used: immunoSEQ multiplex PCR; TCRdb lists only in-frame clones, some missing. The sample yields tens of thousands of clones, around 10% seen once. The sample consisted of PBMCs. These receptors came from a man between 60 and 70 years old in good health and CMV-seropositive.

There are a few counts of this clone. V usage is TRBV7-6 and J usage is TRBJ2-2; D gene uncertain. The V end lost 1 base, the J end lost 1 base, and 10 bases lay between the germline ends. CDR3 length: 16 residues. Germline loops: CDR1 SGHVS, CDR2 FNYEAQ. The CDR3 loop is CASSLGRPVNTGELFF. CDR3 DNA: TGTGCCAGCAGCTTAGGTCGTCCGGTGAACACCGGGGAGCTGTTTTTT.

In its sample, this clone was seen a few times. J is TRBJ1-5 and V is TRBV5-6, with 7 bases that match TRBD1. V lost 0 bases, J lost 2 bases, and 5 bases stayed unmatched. The CDR3 contains 16 residues. In germline, CDR1 is SGHDT, CDR2 YYEEEE. The CDR3 DNA follows: TGTGCCAGCAGCTTGGGTGTAGGGACAGGCAATCAGCCCCAGCATTTT. Amino acids: CASSLGVGTGNQPQHF.

Regarding this clone: As the CDR3 is not closed by the conserved phenylalanine or tryptophan, this likely results from a read error. The limits of the CDR3 on the DNA are not certain, so only TCRdb's listed CDR3 is given. CDR3 sequence: CASNQPGLAVRTDTKYL. The chain recombines TRBV28 with TRBJ2-3; TRBD2 is the table's D call, not checked against the DNA. The CDR3 region is 17 residues in length, termini included. Germline values: CDR1 MDHEN, CDR2 SYDVKM.

There are a few counts of this clone. The chain combines TRBV5-6 with TRBJ1-3; D is unresolved. The CDR3 runs 14 residues. V was pared by 4 bases and J by 0 bases, with 8 bases between. The germline V gene encodes CDR1 SGHDT and CDR2 YYEEEE. CDR3: CASSPKNSGNTIYF. The CDR3 DNA sequence: TGTGCCAGCAGCCCTAAAAACTCTGGAAACACCATATATTTT.

This clone has only a few counts. The J gene is TRBJ1-2, the V gene TRBV30; no firm D call. CDR3 length equals 12 residues. V was cut by 5 bases and J by 3 bases, with 10 bases left in between. Per germline, CDR1 GTSNPN and CDR2 SVGIG (reference sequence). The CDR3 loop reads CAWGEEDYGYTF. The CDR3 bases are TGTGCCTGGGGGGAGGAGGACTATGGCTACACCTTC.

This clone has more than one count but fewer than ten. This chain joins TRBV9 and TRBJ1-1, with 9 positions matching TRBD1. Per the germline V gene, CDR1 is SGDLS and CDR2 is YYNGEE. Trimming cost V 0 bases and J 1 base; bases outside gene matches: 4. This CDR3 is 16 amino acids long. In nucleotides, the CDR3 is TGTGCCAGCAGCGTAGGTGGGGACAGGGCGAACACTGAAGCTTTCTTT. Translating gives CASSVGGDRANTEAFF.

This clone was picked up a small number of times. The genes are TRBV19 and TRBJ2-3, with 10 nucleotides matching TRBD1. Germline trimming cut 7 bases from V and 2 bases from J; bases unmatched to any gene: 3. This CDR3 has 14 residues. Germline V gene lookup returns CDR1 LNHDA and CDR2 SQIVND (reference sequence). CDR3 DNA sequence: TGTGCCAGTACCGACAGGGGGCCCACAGATACGCAGTATTTT. This encodes CASTDRGPTDTQYF.

The chain uses TRBV30 and TRBJ1-1; D remains ambiguous. CDR3 length equals 12 residues. Germline V gene data show CDR1 as GTSNPN and CDR2 as SVGIG (reference sequence). V was clipped by 0 bases and J by 4 bases, with 6 bases between them. The CDR3 here is CAWSVLGTEAFF. CDR3 sequence (DNA): TGTGCCTGGAGTGTACTCGGCACTGAAGCTTTCTTT.

This clone was found a few times. The chain combines TRBV28 with TRBJ2-1; TRBD2 is a possible D gene (5 bases). Germline V gives CDR1 MDHEN, CDR2 SYDVKM. CDR3 size: 13 residues. Trimming left V 1 base short and J 6 bases short, with 7 bases between. The CDR3 loop reads CASSLSGFNEQFF. As DNA, the CDR3 is TGTGCCAGCAGTTTATCGGGGTTCAATGAGCAGTTCTTC.

The rearrangement links TRBV28 to TRBJ2-7; the D gene is possibly TRBD2 (6 bases). Germline CDR1 is MDHEN and CDR2 is SYDVKM. CDR3 length: 14 residues. V lost 7 bases, J lost 6 bases, and 19 bases lay in between. CDR3 protein: CASIGSTPAPEQYF. DNA of the CDR3: TGTGCCAGCATCGGGAGTACTCCAGCCCCCGAGCAGTACTTC.

In its sample, this clone was seen a few times. Additional DNA sequences in this sample encode the identical CDR3. The chain joins TRBV27 to TRBJ1-6, with D perhaps matching TRBD1 (5 bases). CDR1 and CDR2 (germline): MNHEY, SMNVEV (reference sequence). The CDR3 runs 14 residues. The V end lost 4 bases, the J end lost 8 bases, and 12 bases lay between the germline ends. The CDR3, as DNA: TGTGCCAGCAGTTCGGGACGGGGGGATTCACCCCTCCACTTT. Protein product: CASSSGRGDSPLHF.

This chain uses TRBV6-6 with TRBJ2-3, with 7 bases that match TRBD2. The CDR3 is 15 residues long. The germline V gene encodes CDR1 MNHNY and CDR2 SVGAGI (reference sequence). After removal of 6 bases from V and 2 bases from J, the junction contained 8 bases not matched to a gene. DNA of the CDR3: TGTGCCAGCAGGCATTTCAGCGGGACCACAGATACGCAGTATTTT. Translated, it gives CASRHFSGTTDTQYF.

The sample holds a few counts of this clone. The chain uses TRBV19 and TRBJ2-4; weak D call: TRBD1 (6 bases). Germline values: CDR1 LNHDA, CDR2 SQIVND (reference sequence). Trimming took 3 bases from V and 0 from J, leaving 9 bases between them. This CDR3 has 15 amino acids. CDR3: CASSITGLAKNIQYF. The CDR3 nucleotides read TGTGCCAGTAGTATCACAGGGTTAGCCAAAAACATTCAGTACTTC.